The source of this T cell receptor beta chain is a study of cytomegalovirus exposure and HLA in healthy donors. The PCR made use of 60 Vbeta and 13 Jbeta primers. The table came from immunoSEQ multiplex PCR; TCRdb's copy has only in-frame clones and leaves some out. In the table there are about 130,000 clones, approximately 80% of which are singletons. CDR1 is SEHNR and CDR2 is FQNEAQ in the germline V gene (reference sequence). This CDR3 has 14 amino acids. V was clipped by 1 base and J by 2 bases, with 6 bases between them. The clonotype was recovered from a man aged 50 or older in good health and CMV-seronegative. V is TRBV7-9 and J is TRBJ1-5, with D uncertain. The material sequenced was PBMCs. The CDR3 protein is CASSLDSRNQPQHF. The CDR3 nucleotides read TGTGCCAGCAGCTTAGACAGCCGCAATCAGCCCCAGCATTTT.